Listed here is a single TCR beta chain. Produced via immunoSEQ multiplex PCR; TCRdb's table is partial and in-frame only. In the table there are tens of thousands of clones, 83% of which are singletons. Per germline, CDR1 MNHEY and CDR2 SVGAGI. The CDR3 sequence is 10 residues long. V was cut by 6 bases and J by 4 bases, with 4 bases left in between. The data were taken from a study of OX40 agonist ivuxolimab in advanced cancers. The sequence was obtained from an adult with an advanced solid tumor such as melanoma, head and neck, liver or kidney cancer. The material was CD4+ or CD8+ T cells sorted from blood, obtained in a trial of the OX40 agonist ivuxolimab. The chain links TRBV6-5 to TRBJ2-7; D is undetermined. CDR3 bases: TGTGCCAGCAGGAATTACGAGCAGTACTTC. Translating gives CASRNYEQYF.